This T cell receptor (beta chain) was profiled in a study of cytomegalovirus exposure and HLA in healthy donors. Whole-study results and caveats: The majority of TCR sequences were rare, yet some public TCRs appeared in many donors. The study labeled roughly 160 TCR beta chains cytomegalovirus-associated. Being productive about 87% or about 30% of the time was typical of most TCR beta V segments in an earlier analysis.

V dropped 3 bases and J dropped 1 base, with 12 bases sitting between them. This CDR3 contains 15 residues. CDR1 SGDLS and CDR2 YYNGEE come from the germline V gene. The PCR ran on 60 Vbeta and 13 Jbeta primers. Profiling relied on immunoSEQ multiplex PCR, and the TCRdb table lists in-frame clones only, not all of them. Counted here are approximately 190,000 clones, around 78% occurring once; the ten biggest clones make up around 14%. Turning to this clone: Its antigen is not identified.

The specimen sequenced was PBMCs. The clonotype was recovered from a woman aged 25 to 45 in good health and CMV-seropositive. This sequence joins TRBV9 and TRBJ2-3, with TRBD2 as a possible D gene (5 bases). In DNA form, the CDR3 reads TGTGCCAGCAGCGGCGGGTCGGCCCGCACAGATACGCAGTATTTT. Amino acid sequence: CASSGGSARTDTQYF. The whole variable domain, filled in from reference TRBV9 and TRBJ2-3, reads DSGVTQTPKHLITATGQRVTLRCSPRSGDLSVYWYQQSLDQGLQFLIQYYNGEERAKGNILERFSAQQFPDLHSELNLSSLELGDSALYFCASSGGSARTDTQYFGPGTRLTVL.